This TCR beta chain was sequenced during a study of OX40 agonist ivuxolimab in advanced cancers. The study's findings and limits: CD8+ T cells (on average) carried more expanded clones than CD4+ T cells. Expanded peripheral T cells had an undetermined antigen specificity. At 0.1 to 3.0 mg/kg and by week 6, CD4+ and CD8+ T cells in the blood had expanded clonally.

Patients who had autoimmune disease history or got systemic immunosuppression were left out. With respect to this clone: The antigen remains unidentified.

Germline CDR1 MNHEY, CDR2 SMNVEV (reference sequence). The germline V and J ends were trimmed by 6 bases and 0 bases, with 14 bases remaining between them. The CDR3 sequence is 16 residues long. TCRdb keeps only in-frame clones here, not all; method: immunoSEQ multiplex PCR. The sample consists of around 50,000 clones, 90% to 95% of them appearing once. The origin of this receptor is an adult with an advanced solid tumor such as melanoma, head and neck, liver or kidney cancer. The V and J genes are TRBV27 and TRBJ1-4, with D maybe TRBD1 (6 bases). Source: CD4+ or CD8+ T cells sorted from blood, taken in a trial of the OX40 agonist ivuxolimab. The CDR3 sequence: CASSRTVAATNEKLFF. The CDR3 DNA follows: TGTGCCAGCAGCCGGACAGTAGCTGCAACTAATGAAAAACTGTTTTTT.